The rows below give T cell receptor beta chains drawn from one sample of a study of spatial heterogeneity in lung cancer. Each CDR3 protein gets one entry after TCRdb re-called the 5' RACE reads with MiXCR. Of 40,000 to 45,000 distinct CDR3 sequences listed, about 13% are singletons. The sequencing here drew on PBMCs, taken at surgery. Receptor source: a male donor with early-stage non-small cell lung cancer. Both conserved end residues are part of each CDR3. Fields, in order: D gene, clone size, J gene, V gene, CDR3 protein, CDR3 DNA. D genes are given only for firm matches. The size field is filled for only some rows; it gives once, few, many or a size class.

D: .; size: many; J: TRBJ1-5; V: TRBV6-1; CDR3: CASSGQGRGQPQHF; DNA: TGTGCCAGCAGTGGGCAGGGAAGGGGTCAGCCCCAGCATTTT
D: TRBD2; size: .; J: TRBJ2-5; V: TRBV7-2; CDR3: CASSLAASGVSYF; DNA: TGTGCCAGCAGCTTAGCCGCTAGCGGGGTATCGTACTTC
D: .; size: .; J: TRBJ2-5; V: TRBV7-9; CDR3: CASSLETQYF; DNA: TGTGCCAGCAGCTTAGAGACCCAGTACTTC
D: .; size: .; J: TRBJ2-3; V: TRBV7-9; CDR3: CASSNRDSKPGLGITDTQYF; DNA: TGTGCCAGCAGTAACCGGGACAGCAAACCGGGACTAGGGATAACAGATACGCAGTATTTT
D: .; size: few; J: TRBJ2-7; V: TRBV4-1; CDR3: CASSQDSGYEQYF; DNA: TGCGCCAGCAGCCAAGATTCAGGCTACGAGCAGTACTTC
D: .; size: many; J: TRBJ1-1; V: TRBV3-1; CDR3: CASSQASFPSRGEAFF; DNA: TGTGCCAGCAGCCAAGCCTCCTTCCCGAGCCGTGGTGAAGCTTTCTTT
D: .; size: once; J: TRBJ1-1; V: TRBV20-1; CDR3: CNGPRGPNTEAFF; DNA: TGCAACGGGCCCCGGGGACCAAACACTGAAGCTTTCTTT
D: .; size: few; J: TRBJ1-4; V: TRBV7-9; CDR3: CASSWAGEKLFF; DNA: TGTGCCAGCAGTTGGGCGGGTGAAAAACTGTTTTTT
D: .; size: few; J: TRBJ2-7; V: TRBV7-6; CDR3: CASSFGQGGYEQYF; DNA: TGTGCCAGCAGCTTTGGGCAGGGGGGGTACGAGCAGTACTTC
D: .; size: .; J: TRBJ1-1; V: TRBV12-3/TRBV12-4; CDR3: CASSFRGGWDTEAFF; DNA: TGTGCCAGCAGTTTTAGGGGCGGCTGGGACACTGAAGCTTTCTTT
D: TRBD2; size: .; J: TRBJ2-3; V: TRBV10-3; CDR3: CAISDMTSELAGGPDTQYF; DNA: TGTGCCATCAGTGACATGACAAGCGAGCTAGCGGGAGGACCAGATACGCAGTATTTT
D: .; size: many; J: TRBJ2-1; V: TRBV7-2; CDR3: CASSLPVGEQFF; DNA: TGTGCCAGCAGCTTACCTGTGGGTGAGCAGTTCTTC
D: TRBD2; size: .; J: TRBJ2-1; V: TRBV2; CDR3: CASSGGLAIGEQFF; DNA: TGTGCCAGCAGTGGGGGACTAGCGATCGGTGAGCAGTTCTTC
D: TRBD1; size: .; J: TRBJ1-5; V: TRBV25-1; CDR3: CASSPRTGVQHF; DNA: TGTGCCAGCAGTCCGCGGACAGGCGTACAGCATTTT
D: .; size: few; J: TRBJ2-1; V: TRBV3-1; CDR3: CASSQDTGRQFF; DNA: TGTGCCAGCAGCCAAGATACGGGTCGGCAGTTCTTC
D: .; size: few; J: TRBJ2-3; V: TRBV20-1; CDR3: CSAPETTDTQYF; DNA: TGCAGTGCTCCCGAGACAACAGATACGCAGTATTTT
D: TRBD1; size: few; J: TRBJ2-7; V: TRBV29-1; CDR3: CSVAPGQGALEQYF; DNA: TGCAGCGTGGCTCCGGGACAGGGGGCGTTGGAGCAGTACTTC
D: .; size: few; J: TRBJ1-3; V: TRBV5-1; CDR3: CASSLDLHSGNTIYF; DNA: TGCGCCAGCAGCTTGGATCTTCACTCTGGAAACACCATATATTTT
D: TRBD1; size: .; J: TRBJ2-2; V: TRBV19; CDR3: CASSPGTGGTGELFF; DNA: TGTGCCAGTAGTCCCGGGACAGGAGGCACCGGGGAGCTGTTTTTT
D: .; size: .; J: TRBJ1-6; V: TRBV4-3; CDR3: CASSQEAQGSSPLHF; DNA: TGCGCCAGCAGCCAAGAGGCACAGGGTAGTTCACCCCTCCACTTT
D: .; size: many; J: TRBJ2-3; V: TRBV9; CDR3: CASSVDVGTSTDTQYF; DNA: TGTGCCAGCAGCGTAGATGTGGGAACTAGCACAGATACGCAGTATTTT
D: TRBD2; size: few; J: TRBJ2-3; V: TRBV7-2; CDR3: CASSFASGGTDTQYF; DNA: TGTGCCAGCAGCTTTGCTAGCGGGGGAACAGATACGCAGTATTTT
D: TRBD1; size: .; J: TRBJ1-2; V: TRBV7-9; CDR3: CASSLVFGTGKAGYGYTF; DNA: TGTGCCAGCAGCTTAGTCTTCGGGACAGGGAAGGCGGGCTATGGCTACACCTTC
D: .; size: .; J: TRBJ2-5; V: TRBV3-1; CDR3: CASSQETARHWETQYF; DNA: TGTGCCAGCAGCCAAGAGACCGCCCGCCATTGGGAGACCCAGTACTTC
D: .; size: .; J: TRBJ2-5; V: TRBV14; CDR3: CASSQFTRAWETQYF; DNA: TGTGCCAGCAGCCAGTTCACTCGGGCGTGGGAGACCCAGTACTTC
D: .; size: .; J: TRBJ2-3; V: TRBV4-1; CDR3: CASSHLADTQYF; DNA: TGCGCCAGCAGCCACTTAGCAGATACGCAGTATTTT
D: .; size: many; J: TRBJ1-2; V: TRBV28; CDR3: CASTPAAYYGYTF; DNA: TGTGCCAGCACCCCAGCAGCTTACTATGGCTACACCTTC
D: .; size: few; J: TRBJ1-6; V: TRBV5-1; CDR3: CASSLSGGNSPLHF; DNA: TGCGCCAGCAGCTTGAGTGGGGGGAATTCACCCCTCCACTTT
D: .; size: .; J: TRBJ2-7; V: TRBV5-4; CDR3: CASSLVGSYEQYF; DNA: TGTGCCAGCAGCTTGGTTGGAAGCTACGAGCAGTACTTC
D: .; size: .; J: TRBJ2-7; V: TRBV12-3/TRBV12-4; CDR3: CASSGLLYEQYF; DNA: TGTGCCAGCAGTGGCCTCCTCTACGAGCAGTACTTC